These 16 T cell receptor beta chains originate from one sample sequenced in a study of T cells expressing NK-cell markers. Reanalyzing the 5' RACE reads, TCRdb keeps one entry per CDR3 protein, without DNA. The sample yields 440,000 or so distinct CDR3 sequences, of which the top ten take up 7.3%. The sample taken for sequencing was blood T cells: a sorted CD56 or NKG2C T cell subset, CD4+ or CD8+ T cells, or bulk PBMC T cells (not recorded which). The receptors come from a woman aged 18 to 75 in good health.

The chain carries TRBV6-1 and TRBJ2-1; TCRdb's D gene call, TRBD1, goes unchecked for lack of DNA. The germline gives CDR1 MNHNS, CDR2 SASEGT. This CDR3 is 14 amino acids long. The chain's CDR3 is CASFQQGLGNEQFF.

V is TRBV20-1 and J is TRBJ1-5; TCRdb returns TRBD1, unconfirmable since there is no DNA. The CDR3 has 17 amino acids. Looked up from germline, CDR1 is DFQATT and CDR2 is SNEGSKA (reference sequence). The CDR3 is CSAEKTGAFYSNQPQHF.

The chain links TRBV7-2 to TRBJ1-2; TCRdb returns TRBD1, unconfirmable since there is no DNA. The CDR3 is 16 amino acids. The germline V gene has CDR1 SGHTA and CDR2 FQGNSA. CDR3 sequence reads: CASSLALMGVTDGYTF. Full variable domain (outside the CDR3, taken from reference TRBV7-2 and TRBJ1-2): GAGVSQSPSNKVTEKGKDVELRCDPISGHTALYWYRQSLGQGLEFLIYFQGNSAPDKSGLPSDRFSAERTGGSVSTLTIQRTQQEDSAVYLCASSLALMGVTDGYTFGSGTRLTVV.

The chain has TRBV4-3 and TRBJ1-6; TCRdb calls TRBD1, which cannot be checked without DNA. Germline V lookup: CDR1 LGHNA, CDR2 YSLEER. This CDR3 has 15 residues. Here the CDR3 reads CASSQDGGTNSPLHF.

J is TRBJ2-1 and V is TRBV24-1; TCRdb proposes TRBD2, but this gene call is untestable without DNA. The CDR3 runs 14 residues. The V gene's germline CDR1 is KGHDR and CDR2 SFDVKD. Here the CDR3 reads CATSAQRPNDEQFF.

The chain has TRBV5-1 and TRBJ2-7; without DNA, the TCRdb call of TRBD2 cannot be checked. Germline CDR1 and CDR2: SGHRS and YFSETQ. CDR3 length: 15 amino acids. The CDR3 is CASSLPAGGPGEQYF.

This chain joins TRBV3-1 and TRBJ2-1; there is no DNA to check the TCRdb D call of TRBD1. The CDR3 is 15 residues long. In germline, CDR1 is LGHDT, CDR2 YNNKEL (reference sequence). The CDR3 loop reads CASSPLGQGGNEQFF.

J is TRBJ2-5 and V is TRBV12-3 or TRBV12-4; TCRdb returns TRBD2, unconfirmable since there is no DNA. The CDR3 is made up of 15 amino acids. This chain's CDR3 is CASRTGTSDQETQYF.

The rearrangement joins TRBV11-2 to TRBJ2-1; TCRdb proposes TRBD1, but this gene call is untestable without DNA. The germline gives CDR1 SGHAT, CDR2 FQNNGV. The CDR3 is made up of 14 amino acids. CDR3 amino acids: CASRFPGPAAEQFF.

The gene calls are TRBV7-8 and TRBJ2-7. This CDR3 comprises 13 residues. Germline-derived CDR1 and CDR2 are SGHVS and FQNEAQ. The CDR3 sequence is CASSSQTLREQYF.

This chain connects TRBV29-1 to TRBJ2-5. The V gene's germline CDR1 is SQVTM and CDR2 ANQGSEA. CDR3 length: 11 residues. The CDR3 is CSELVQETQYF.

V and J are TRBV12-3 or TRBV12-4 and TRBJ2-6; the D call from TCRdb, TRBD1, cannot be confirmed without DNA. The CDR3 totals 14 residues. The CDR3 sequence is CATLAGSGANVLTF.

CDR3 amino acids: CSARLLGLAGRETQYF. This chain links TRBV20-1 with TRBJ2-5; TCRdb calls TRBD2, which cannot be checked without DNA. The CDR3 length is 16 residues. The germline V gene has CDR1 DFQATT and CDR2 SNEGSKA (reference sequence).

The chain combines TRBV7-6 with TRBJ2-5. The CDR3 is 12 amino acids. Germline lookup yields CDR1 SGHVS and CDR2 FNYEAQ. Here the CDR3 reads CASSAVQETQYF.

The chain couples TRBV2 to TRBJ2-3. The CDR3 spans 12 residues. Germline CDR1 SNHLY, CDR2 FYNNEI. CDR3 loop: CASSELRDTQYF.

The chain combines TRBV4-2 with TRBJ1-2; TCRdb's assignment of TRBD1 cannot be checked, as there is no DNA. CDR3 length equals 14 residues. The germline V gene has CDR1 LGHNA and CDR2 YNFKEQ. The CDR3 region is CASSQGDGPYGYTF.